The 27 T cell receptor beta chains below were found in one sample sequenced in a study of OX40 agonist ivuxolimab in advanced cancers. The method was immunoSEQ multiplex PCR; TCRdb's version includes in-frame clones alone and lacks a portion of them. There are 35,000 to 55,000 clones in the sample; approximately 90% occur only once, and 4.5% to 6% lies in the top ten. This sample comprised CD4+ or CD8+ T cells sorted from blood, obtained in a trial of the OX40 agonist ivuxolimab. All receptors derive from an adult with an advanced solid tumor such as melanoma, head and neck, liver or kidney cancer.

The chain uses TRBV5-1 and TRBJ2-1; 7 bases agree with TRBD2. The CDR3 length is 15 residues. V trimming: 1 base; J trimming: 8 bases; junction bases outside the gene matches: 9. The V gene's germline CDR1 is SGHRS and CDR2 YFSETQ. CDR3 loop: CASSLSGMGSDEQFF. Written as DNA, the CDR3 is TGCGCCAGCAGCTTGAGCGGGATGGGTTCGGATGAGCAGTTCTTC.

The CDR3 is CASSVASLRGMNTEAFF. In nucleotides, the CDR3 is TGTGCCAGCAGCGTAGCCTCCCTTAGGGGCATGAACACTGAAGCTTTCTTT. The chain is built from TRBV9 and TRBJ1-1; D perhaps matches TRBD1 (5 bases). Trimming left V 0 bases short and J 0 bases short, with 15 bases between. The CDR3 contains 17 residues. Germline CDR1 reads SGDLS; CDR2 reads YYNGEE. Looking up the rest from reference TRBV9 and TRBJ1-1 gives the full variable domain: DSGVTQTPKHLITATGQRVTLRCSPRSGDLSVYWYQQSLDQGLQFLIQYYNGEERAKGNILERFSAQQFPDLHSELNLSSLELGDSALYFCASSVASLRGMNTEAFFGQGTRLTVV.

The chain uses TRBV5-1 and TRBJ2-5, with D unresolved. The germline V gene encodes CDR1 SGHRS and CDR2 YFSETQ. Trimming shortened V by 4 bases and J by 5 bases, and 15 bases separated the two germline ends. The CDR3 has 14 amino acids. The CDR3 loop reads CASSPGRRGETQYF. In DNA form, the CDR3 reads TGCGCCAGCAGCCCGGGTCGGCGTGGGGAGACCCAGTACTTC.

This clone was observed once. The chain combines TRBV5-6 with TRBJ2-7, with D perhaps TRBD2 (6 bases). CDR1 is SGHDT, CDR2 YYEEEE, per germline. CDR3 length: 14 amino acids. The V gene lost 0 bases and the J gene lost 3 bases, with 10 bases spanning the gap. The CDR3 loop is CASSLAWRGYEQYF. DNA for the CDR3: TGTGCCAGCAGCTTGGCTTGGCGGGGCTACGAGCAGTACTTC.

This clone has only one observation. The rearrangement uses TRBV29-1 and TRBJ2-1; D not certain. CDR1 and CDR2 (germline): SQVTM, ANQGSEA. V dropped 4 bases and J dropped 8 bases, with 12 bases sitting between them. The CDR3 length is 12 residues. In nucleotides, the CDR3 is TGCAGCGTTGGGTCGACCTTTTATGAGCAGTTCTTC. This translates into CSVGSTFYEQFF.

This chain joins TRBV21-1 and TRBJ1-2. TRBV21-1 is marked as a pseudogene. This CDR3 has 13 amino acids. The CDR3 nucleotides read TGTGCCAGCAAATCGGGAGCTGACTATGGCTACACCTTC. Translating it yields CASKSGADYGYTF.

V gene TRBV5-1 combines with J gene TRBJ2-1, with D uncertain. The germline V and J ends were trimmed by 4 bases and 5 bases, with 10 bases remaining between them. This CDR3 region has 13 residues. The germline V gene encodes CDR1 SGHRS and CDR2 YFSETQ. The CDR3 region has the DNA TGCGCCAGCAGCGCTCCTTTAAACAATGAGCAGTTCTTC. The encoded protein is CASSAPLNNEQFF. Full variable domain (rest looked up from reference TRBV5-1 and TRBJ2-1): KAGVTQTPRYLIKTRGQQVTLSCSPISGHRSVSWYQQTPGQGLQFLFEYFSETQRNKGNFPGRFSGRQFSNSRSEMNVSTLELGDSALYLCASSAPLNNEQFFGPGTRLTVL.

J is TRBJ1-3 and V is TRBV5-1; TRBD1 aligns across 8 bases. Trimming took 0 bases from V and 0 from J; bases not matched to a gene: 11. CDR3 length equals 19 residues. Germline CDR1 SGHRS, CDR2 YFSETQ. CDR3 DNA: TGCGCCAGCAGCTTGGCCGGGTACAGGGGGGGCCCCTCTGGAAACACCATATATTTT. Protein product: CASSLAGYRGGPSGNTIYF.

The chain recombines TRBV2 with TRBJ2-1, with TRBD2 as a possible D gene (5 bases). V dropped 3 bases and J dropped 4 bases, with 10 bases sitting between them. There are 14 residues in the CDR3. Germline CDR1 is SNHLY and CDR2 is FYNNEI. The CDR3 protein is CASSERVVYNEQFF. For the CDR3, the DNA is TGTGCCAGCAGTGAGCGGGTTGTGTACAATGAGCAGTTCTTC.

J is TRBJ1-4 and V is TRBV19, with 8 bases lining up with TRBD1. The CDR3 is 15 amino acids. Trimming took 3 bases from V and 7 from J; bases not matched to a gene: 7. Germline assignment: CDR1 LNHDA and CDR2 SQIVND (reference sequence). The CDR3 bases are TGTGCCAGTAGTATGCAGGGGGCGCGAGGTGAAAAACTGTTTTTT. Encoded protein: CASSMQGARGEKLFF.

The chain joins TRBV15 to TRBJ1-3; D ambiguous. There are 17 residues in the CDR3. Germline V CDR1 and CDR2: LNHNV, YYDKDF (reference sequence). V lost 0 bases and J lost 0, with 12 bases in between. The CDR3 nucleotides are TGTGCCACCAGCAGAGATCACGGGGTCCTCTCTGGAAACACCATATATTTT. Translating it yields CATSRDHGVLSGNTIYF. The full variable domain, with the rest looked up from reference TRBV15 and TRBJ1-3, is DAMVIQNPRYQVTQFGKPVTLSCSQTLNHNVMYWYQQKSSQAPKLLFHYYDKDFNNEADTPDNFQSRRPNTSFCFLDIRSPGLGDTAMYLCATSRDHGVLSGNTIYFGEGSWLTVV.

The genes are TRBV7-6 and TRBJ1-3; D remains unclear. The CDR3 totals 14 residues. CDR1 is SGHVS and CDR2 is FNYEAQ in the germline V gene. V was trimmed by 4 bases and J by 2 bases, leaving 9 bases between them. The CDR3 DNA reads TGTGCCAGCAGCTCTGTCGGAGCTGGAAACACCATATATTTT. Translated, it gives CASSSVGAGNTIYF. Full variable domain (rest looked up from reference TRBV7-6 and TRBJ1-3): GAGVSQSPRYKVTKRGQDVALRCDPISGHVSLYWYRQALGQGPEFLTYFNYEAQQDKSGLPNDRFSAERPEGSISTLTIQRTEQRDSAMYRCASSSVGAGNTIYFGEGSWLTVV.

The chain uses TRBV7-2 and TRBJ1-3, with 8 bases aligning to TRBD1. The CDR3 loop spans 15 amino acids. With 1 base clipped from V and 4 bases from J, the junction kept 3 bases outside the gene matches. CDR1 SGHTA and CDR2 FQGNSA come from the germline V gene. The chain's CDR3 is CASSLGQGAGNTIYF. DNA for the CDR3: TGTGCCAGCAGCTTAGGTCAGGGGGCGGGAAACACCATATATTTT.

The chain recombines TRBV5-1 with TRBJ1-1; D is undetermined. Germline CDR1 SGHRS, CDR2 YFSETQ. Trimming removed 4 bases at V and 2 bases at J, with 15 bases between. The CDR3 is made up of 15 amino acids. The chain's CDR3 is CASSAAGSHNTEAFF. The CDR3 nucleotides read TGCGCCAGCAGCGCGGCGGGTTCTCATAACACTGAAGCTTTCTTT.

The chain employs TRBV7-9 and TRBJ2-1; TRBD2 is a possible D gene (5 bases). Looked up from germline, CDR1 is SEHNR and CDR2 is FQNEAQ (reference sequence). This CDR3 region has 11 residues. Between the trimmed V and J ends, which lost 5 bases and 10 bases, there was a span of 9 bases. The CDR3 nucleotides read TGTGCCAGCAGCCTCCGGGAAGAGCAGTTCTTC. It is translated as CASSLREEQFF.

The gene calls are TRBV28 and TRBJ1-4, with unresolved D. CDR1 and CDR2 (germline): MDHEN, SYDVKM. Trimming took off 5 bases at V and 5 bases at J, with 15 bases between the two ends. The CDR3 totals 15 residues. The DNA for the CDR3 is TGTGCCAGCAGTCGCCCGGGCCCCGGGAATGAAAAACTGTTTTTT. Amino acid sequence: CASSRPGPGNEKLFF.

The genes are TRBV9 and TRBJ2-2; D gene ambiguous. Germline V gene data show CDR1 as SGDLS and CDR2 as YYNGEE. This CDR3 contains 14 residues. Trimming took 4 bases from V and 4 from J, leaving 11 bases between them. This chain's CDR3 is CASSPPGVTGELFF. For the CDR3, the DNA is TGTGCCAGCAGCCCCCCCGGAGTCACCGGGGAGCTGTTTTTT.

J is TRBJ2-1 and V is TRBV7-9; 8 nucleotides line up with TRBD1. With 6 bases clipped from V and 10 bases from J, the junction kept 14 bases outside the gene matches. CDR1 and CDR2 (germline): SEHNR, FQNEAQ (reference sequence). The CDR3 has 15 amino acids. CDR3 sequence: CASRVTGAVNREQFF. The CDR3, as DNA: TGTGCCAGCAGGGTGACAGGGGCAGTTAATAGGGAGCAGTTCTTC.

The V and J genes are TRBV14 and TRBJ2-7; D unresolved. V dropped 1 base and J dropped 3 bases, with 19 bases sitting between them. The CDR3 is 17 residues long. Germline V lookup: CDR1 SGHDN, CDR2 FVKESK. The CDR3 sequence is CASSQVKSPSRNYEQYF. In DNA form, the CDR3 reads TGTGCCAGCAGCCAAGTGAAATCCCCCTCGAGGAACTACGAGCAGTACTTC. Variable domain in full (rest from reference TRBV14 and TRBJ2-7): EAGVTQFPSHSVIEKGQTVTLRCDPISGHDNLYWYRRVMGKEIKFLLHFVKESKQDESGMPNNRFLAERTGGTYSTLKVQPAELEDSGVYFCASSQVKSPSRNYEQYFGPGTRLTVT.

The gene calls are TRBV28 and TRBJ2-7; 10 nucleotides line up with TRBD1. The CDR3 length is 17 residues. V shed 1 base, J shed 2 bases, and the junction held 8 bases outside the gene matches. Germline CDR1 and CDR2: MDHEN and SYDVKM. This chain's CDR3 is CASSLSLGQGIPYEQYF. The CDR3 nucleotides are TGTGCCAGCAGTTTATCCCTGGGACAGGGGATACCCTACGAGCAGTACTTC.

The chain carries TRBV28 and TRBJ1-1; D unclear. In germline, CDR1 is MDHEN, CDR2 SYDVKM. V was clipped by 7 bases and J by 11 bases, with 14 bases between them. CDR3 length: 11 amino acids. The CDR3 nucleotides read TGTGCCAGCAACAGCCGGGCAGTGGCTTTCTTT. Protein: CASNSRAVAFF.

The rearrangement uses TRBV6-5 and TRBJ1-5; TRBD1 is a possible D gene (6 bases). V was pared by 4 bases and J by 4 bases, with 14 bases between. This CDR3 is built from 15 residues. Germline V gene sequence: CDR1 MNHEY, CDR2 SVGAGI. CDR3: CASSSLTRGNQPQHF. CDR3 coding DNA: TGTGCCAGCAGTTCCCTCACCAGGGGAAATCAGCCCCAGCATTTT.

The genes are TRBV27 and TRBJ1-3; D gene ambiguous. CDR1 and CDR2 from the germline V gene are MNHEY and SMNVEV (reference sequence). There are 14 residues in the CDR3. Trimming stripped 6 bases from V and 0 bases from J, with 9 bases between. The CDR3 spells CASRPTSSGNTIYF. The CDR3 DNA follows: TGTGCCAGCAGACCCACGAGCTCTGGAAACACCATATATTTT.

The V and J genes are TRBV9 and TRBJ1-2; D is uncertain. Deletions cut 3 bases from V and 4 bases from J, with 10 bases between. The CDR3 runs to 13 residues. CDR1 SGDLS and CDR2 YYNGEE come from the germline V gene. This CDR3 reads CASSETSGYGYTF. CDR3 nucleotides: TGTGCCAGCAGCGAGACTTCAGGCTATGGCTACACCTTC.

CDR3 region: CASRPGTHHPQHF. In DNA, the CDR3 is TGTGCCAGCAGACCCGGGACCCACCATCCCCAGCATTTT. The J gene is TRBJ1-5, the V gene TRBV6-1, with D possibly matching TRBD1 (5 bases). Germline-derived CDR1 and CDR2 are MNHNS and SASEGT. The CDR3 totals 13 residues. Trimming stripped 6 bases from V and 10 bases from J, with 16 bases between.

The chain recombines TRBV30 with TRBJ1-5, with TRBD1 matching over 10 bases. The junction had 4 bases not matched to a gene; V was cut back by 1 base and J by 4 bases. Germline CDR1 GTSNPN, CDR2 SVGIG (reference sequence). The length of the CDR3 is 15 residues. The CDR3 sequence: CAWSGDRGPNQPQHF. The CDR3 DNA is TGTGCCTGGAGTGGAGACAGGGGGCCAAATCAGCCCCAGCATTTT.

The genes are TRBV9 and TRBJ2-7; D not certain. Trimming removed 2 bases at V and 2 bases at J, with 11 bases between. Looked up from germline, CDR1 is SGDLS and CDR2 is YYNGEE. There are 14 residues in the CDR3. CDR3 sequence reads: CASSVSDTTYEQYF. CDR3 sequence (DNA): TGTGCCAGCAGCGTCTCTGACACTACCTACGAGCAGTACTTC.